This passage covers 9 T cell receptor beta chains from one sample sequenced in a study of T cells after posttransplantation cyclophosphamide. Using immunoSEQ multiplex PCR, the repertoire was profiled, and TCRdb retains in-frame clones only, with some absent. The sample holds 34,000 or so clones; about 91% are singletons and the top ten take 0.1% to 0.12%. Cells defined as naive were viable CD3+CD4+ or CD3+CD8+ and CCR7+CD45RA+CD45RO-CD95-CD27+CD28+. The sequencing input was naive CD4+ T cells sorted from blood. These receptors came from a man aged 30-40 years in good health and a related stem cell transplant donor.

The rearrangement joins TRBV7-2 to TRBJ1-4; tentatively, D is TRBD1 (5 bases). With 5 bases removed from V and 3 bases from J, the gap between germline ends came to 13 bases. Germline V lookup: CDR1 SGHTA, CDR2 FQGNSA. The CDR3 spans 15 residues. The CDR3 coding sequence is TGTGCCAGCAGCCCCTGGGGGGGGGCTAATGAAAAACTGTTTTTT. Its protein product is CASSPWGGANEKLFF.

The chain carries TRBV2 and TRBJ1-1, with TRBD1 identical over 9 bases. Germline loops: CDR1 SNHLY, CDR2 FYNNEI. CDR3 length equals 13 residues. Trimming at V came to 6 bases and at J to 4 bases, leaving 3 bases not matched to a gene. The CDR3 here is CASRQGALTEAFF. The DNA of the CDR3 is TGTGCCAGCAGACAGGGGGCCCTCACTGAAGCTTTCTTT.

The chain employs TRBV6-5 and TRBJ2-1, with TRBD1 matching over 10 bases. The CDR3 length is 15 residues. From germline, CDR1 is MNHEY and CDR2 SVGAGI. V lost 2 bases and J lost 2; bases outside the gene matches: 0. The CDR3 region has the DNA TGTGCCAGCAGTTACGGGACAGGGGCCTACAATGAGCAGTTCTTC. Protein sequence: CASSYGTGAYNEQFF.

This chain links TRBV5-4 with TRBJ2-1; 8 nucleotides align to TRBD1. V was pared by 4 bases and J by 1 base, with 7 bases of the junction left unmatched. The CDR3 has 16 residues. CDR1 SGHNT and CDR2 YYREEE come from the germline V gene (reference sequence). This CDR3 is CASSTGQGQSYNEQFF. CDR3 nucleotide sequence: TGTGCCAGCAGCACCGGACAGGGTCAATCCTACAATGAGCAGTTCTTC.

V is TRBV29-1 and J is TRBJ2-5; TRBD2 aligns across 9 bases. The V gene end was trimmed by 4 bases and the J gene end by 4 bases; junction bases not matched to a gene: 10. Germline assignment: CDR1 SQVTM and CDR2 ANQGSEA. CDR3 length: 15 residues. CDR3 loop: CSVGVMAGGRETQYF. CDR3 sequence (DNA): TGCAGCGTTGGGGTTATGGCGGGGGGGCGAGAGACCCAGTACTTC.

This clone was seen more than once but under ten times. The gene calls are TRBV10-1 and TRBJ2-7, with D perhaps TRBD1 (6 bases). Deletions cut 0 bases from V and 7 bases from J, with 19 bases between. Germline CDR1 reads WNHNN; CDR2 reads SYGVQD (reference sequence). CDR3 length equals 16 residues. The CDR3 region has the DNA TGCGCCAGCAGTGAGTCCTGTTCCGGGACACCGCATGAGCAGTACTTC. Protein sequence: CASSESCSGTPHEQYF.

The chain carries TRBV7-9 and TRBJ1-1, with TRBD1 matching 9 bases. The CDR3 runs to 17 residues. Losses at the gene ends were 4 bases for V and 4 bases for J; bases not matched to a gene: 13. The germline CDR1 and CDR2 sequences are SEHNR and FQNEAQ (reference sequence). The CDR3 protein is CASSSRTGVGWGTEAFF. The CDR3 DNA sequence: TGTGCCAGCAGCTCCCGGACAGGGGTGGGGTGGGGCACTGAAGCTTTCTTT. Supplemented by reference TRBV7-9 and TRBJ1-1, the full variable domain reads DTGVSQNPRHKITKRGQNVTFRCDPISEHNRLYWYRQTLGQGPEFLTYFQNEAQLEKSRLLSDRFSAERPKGSFSTLEIQRTEQGDSAMYLCASSSRTGVGWGTEAFFGQGTRLTVV.

The chain recombines TRBV7-3 with TRBJ2-1; 9 nucleotides align to TRBD2. CDR1 SGHTA and CDR2 FQGTGA come from the germline V gene. The CDR3 covers 15 residues. The J segment lost 3 bases and the V segment lost 3 bases, leaving 3 bases of the junction unmatched. The CDR3 nucleotides are TGTGCCAGCAGCTTTCAGCGGGGGGTCTACAATGAGCAGTTCTTC. This translates into CASSFQRGVYNEQFF. The whole variable domain, filled in from reference TRBV7-3 and TRBJ2-1, reads GAGVSQTPSNKVTEKGKYVELRCDPISGHTALYWYRQSLGQGPEFLIYFQGTGAADDSGLPNDRFFAVRPEGSVSTLKIQRTERGDSAVYLCASSFQRGVYNEQFFGPGTRLTVL.

The chain has TRBV5-4 and TRBJ1-5; no clear D. V was cut by 1 base and J by 5 bases, with 7 bases left in between. The CDR3 is made up of 13 amino acids. Germline V CDR1 and CDR2: SGHNT, YYREEE (reference sequence). CDR3 residues: CASSLFGYQPQHF. DNA of the CDR3: TGTGCCAGCAGCTTGTTCGGGTATCAGCCCCAGCATTTT.